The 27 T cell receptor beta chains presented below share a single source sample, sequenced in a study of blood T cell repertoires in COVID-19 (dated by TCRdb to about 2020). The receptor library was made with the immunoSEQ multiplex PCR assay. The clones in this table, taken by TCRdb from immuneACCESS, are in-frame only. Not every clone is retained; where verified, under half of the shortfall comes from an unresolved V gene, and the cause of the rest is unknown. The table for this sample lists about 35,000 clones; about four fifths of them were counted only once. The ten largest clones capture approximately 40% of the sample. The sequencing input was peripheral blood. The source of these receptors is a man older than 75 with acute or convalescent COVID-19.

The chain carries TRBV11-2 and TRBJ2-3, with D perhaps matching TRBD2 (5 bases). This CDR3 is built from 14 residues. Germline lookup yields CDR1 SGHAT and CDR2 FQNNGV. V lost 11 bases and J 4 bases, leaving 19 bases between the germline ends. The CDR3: CAEGEGLYADTQYF. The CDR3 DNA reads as TGTGCCGAAGGAGAGGGTTTGTACGCAGATACGCAGTATTTT.

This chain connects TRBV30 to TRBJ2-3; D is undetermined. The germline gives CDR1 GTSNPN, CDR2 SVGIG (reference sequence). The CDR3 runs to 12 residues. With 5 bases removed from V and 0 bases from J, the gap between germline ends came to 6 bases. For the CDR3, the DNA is TGTGCCTGGTCCCTAAGCACAGATACGCAGTATTTT. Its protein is CAWSLSTDTQYF. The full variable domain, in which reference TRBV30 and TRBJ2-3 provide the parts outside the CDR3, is SQTIHQWPATLVQPVGSPLSLECTVEGTSNPNLYWYRQAAGRGLQLLFYSVGIGQISSEVPQNLSASRPQDRQFILSSKKLLLSDSGFYLCAWSLSTDTQYFGPGTRLTVL.

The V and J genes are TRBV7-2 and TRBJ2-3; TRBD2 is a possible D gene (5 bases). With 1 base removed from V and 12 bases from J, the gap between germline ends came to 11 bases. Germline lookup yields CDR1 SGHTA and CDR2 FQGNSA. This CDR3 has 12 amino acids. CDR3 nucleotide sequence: TGTGCCAGCAGCTTAGGGCGAGAGGGACAGTATTTT. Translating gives CASSLGREGQYF.

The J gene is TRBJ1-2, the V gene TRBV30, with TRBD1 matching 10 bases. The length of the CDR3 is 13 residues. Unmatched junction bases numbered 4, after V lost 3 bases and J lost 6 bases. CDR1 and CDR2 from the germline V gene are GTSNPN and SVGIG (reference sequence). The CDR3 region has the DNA TGTGCCTGGAGATGGACAGGGGGGGATGGCTACACCTTC. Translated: CAWRWTGGDGYTF.

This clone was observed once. The CDR3 spells CASSRLRRPNEQFF. The DNA of the CDR3 is TGTGCCAGTAGTCGTCTGCGCCGTCCCAATGAGCAGTTCTTC. The chain has TRBV19 and TRBJ2-1; D gene uncertain. Germline V CDR1 and CDR2: LNHDA, SQIVND (reference sequence). The CDR3 consists of 14 residues. Trimming pared 5 bases from V and 6 bases from J, leaving 14 bases between.

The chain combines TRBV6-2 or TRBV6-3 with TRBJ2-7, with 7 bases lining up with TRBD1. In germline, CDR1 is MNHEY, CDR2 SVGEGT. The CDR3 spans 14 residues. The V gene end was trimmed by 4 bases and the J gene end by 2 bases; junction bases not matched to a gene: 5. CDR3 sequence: CASSSRQGTYEQYF. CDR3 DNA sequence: TGTGCCAGCAGTTCGCGACAGGGCACCTACGAGCAGTACTTC.

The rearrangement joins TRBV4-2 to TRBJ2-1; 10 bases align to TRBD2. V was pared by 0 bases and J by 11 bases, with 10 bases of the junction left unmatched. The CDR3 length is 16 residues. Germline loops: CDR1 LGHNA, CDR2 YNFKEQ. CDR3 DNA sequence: TGTGCCAGCAGCCAAGATCGGAGCGGGGGGGCGTCTAAGCAGTTCTTC. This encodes CASSQDRSGGASKQFF.

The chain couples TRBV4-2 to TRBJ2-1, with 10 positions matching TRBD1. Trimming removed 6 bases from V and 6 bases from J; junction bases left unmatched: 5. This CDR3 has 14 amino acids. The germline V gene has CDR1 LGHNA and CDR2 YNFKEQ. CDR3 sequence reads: CASSVDRGRNEQFF. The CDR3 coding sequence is TGTGCCAGCAGTGTTGACAGGGGGCGCAATGAGCAGTTCTTC.

CDR3 nucleotides: TGTGCCAGCAGTTCCGACGCGGATCAGCCCCAGCATTTT. Encoded protein: CASSSDADQPQHF. V gene TRBV6-5 combines with J gene TRBJ1-5; D is uncertain. This CDR3 has 13 residues. Germline CDR1 MNHEY, CDR2 SVGAGI. Trimming shortened V by 4 bases and J by 5 bases, and 9 bases separated the two germline ends.

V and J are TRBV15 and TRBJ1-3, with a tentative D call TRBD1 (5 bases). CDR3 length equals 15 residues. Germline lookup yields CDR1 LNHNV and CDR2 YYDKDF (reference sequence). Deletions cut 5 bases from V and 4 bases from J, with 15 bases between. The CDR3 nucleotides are TGTGCCACCAGCGGATCGCTAAGGACAGGAAACACCATATATTTT. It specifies CATSGSLRTGNTIYF.

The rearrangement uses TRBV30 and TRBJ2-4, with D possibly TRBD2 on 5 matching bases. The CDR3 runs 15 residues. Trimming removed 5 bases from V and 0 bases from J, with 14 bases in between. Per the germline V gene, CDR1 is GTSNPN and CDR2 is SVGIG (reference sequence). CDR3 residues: CAWGPGISAKNIQYF. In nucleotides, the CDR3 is TGTGCCTGGGGACCCGGGATCTCAGCCAAAAACATTCAGTACTTC.

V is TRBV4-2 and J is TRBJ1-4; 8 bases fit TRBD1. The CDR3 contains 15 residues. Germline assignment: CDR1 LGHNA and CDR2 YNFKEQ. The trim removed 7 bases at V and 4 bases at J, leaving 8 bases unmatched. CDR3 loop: CASKEGQVYNEKLFF. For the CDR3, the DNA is TGTGCCAGCAAAGAGGGACAGGTGTATAATGAAAAACTGTTTTTT.

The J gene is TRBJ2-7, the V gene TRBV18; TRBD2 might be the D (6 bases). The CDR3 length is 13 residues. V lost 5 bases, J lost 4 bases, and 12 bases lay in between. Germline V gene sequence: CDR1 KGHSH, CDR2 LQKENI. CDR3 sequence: CASSAPGEYEQYF. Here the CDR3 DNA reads TGTGCCAGCTCAGCCCCGGGGGAGTACGAGCAGTACTTC.

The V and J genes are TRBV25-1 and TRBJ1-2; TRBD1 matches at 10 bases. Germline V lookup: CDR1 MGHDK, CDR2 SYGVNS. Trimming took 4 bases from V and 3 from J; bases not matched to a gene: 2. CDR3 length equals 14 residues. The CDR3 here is CASSGDRGYYGYTF. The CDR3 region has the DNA TGTGCCAGCAGTGGGGACAGGGGTTACTATGGCTACACCTTC.

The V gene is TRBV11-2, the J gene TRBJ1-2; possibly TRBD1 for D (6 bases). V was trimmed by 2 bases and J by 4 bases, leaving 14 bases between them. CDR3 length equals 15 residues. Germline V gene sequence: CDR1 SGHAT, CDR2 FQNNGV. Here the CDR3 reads CASSLSPGATYGYTF. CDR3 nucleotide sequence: TGTGCCAGCAGCTTATCCCCAGGGGCCACCTATGGCTACACCTTC.

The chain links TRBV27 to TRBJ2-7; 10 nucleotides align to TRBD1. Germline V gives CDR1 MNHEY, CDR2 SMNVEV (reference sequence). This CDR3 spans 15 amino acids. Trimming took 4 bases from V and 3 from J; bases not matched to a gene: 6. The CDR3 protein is CASSSSRDRGYEQYF. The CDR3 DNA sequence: TGTGCCAGCAGTTCTAGCCGGGACAGGGGCTACGAGCAGTACTTC.

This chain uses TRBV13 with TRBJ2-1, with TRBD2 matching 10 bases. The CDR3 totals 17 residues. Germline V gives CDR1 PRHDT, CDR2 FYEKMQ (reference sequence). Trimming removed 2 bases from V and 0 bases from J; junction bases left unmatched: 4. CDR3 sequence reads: CASSLIGLAVSYNEQFF. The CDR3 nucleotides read TGTGCCAGCAGCTTAATAGGACTAGCGGTCTCCTACAATGAGCAGTTCTTC.

The CDR3, as DNA: TGTGCCAGCTCATTTACCGACAGGAAGAATGAAAAACTGTTTTTT. Translating gives CASSFTDRKNEKLFF. The chain combines TRBV18 with TRBJ1-4, with D possibly matching TRBD1 (6 bases). This CDR3 contains 15 residues. With 5 bases removed from V and 5 bases from J, the gap between germline ends came to 15 bases. The germline V gene has CDR1 KGHSH and CDR2 LQKENI.

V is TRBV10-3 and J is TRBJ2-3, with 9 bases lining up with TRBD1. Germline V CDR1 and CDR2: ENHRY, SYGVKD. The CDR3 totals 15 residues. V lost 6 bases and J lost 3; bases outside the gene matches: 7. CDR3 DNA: TGTGCCATCAGCGACTTCGACAGGGGGACAGATACGCAGTATTTT. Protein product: CAISDFDRGTDTQYF.

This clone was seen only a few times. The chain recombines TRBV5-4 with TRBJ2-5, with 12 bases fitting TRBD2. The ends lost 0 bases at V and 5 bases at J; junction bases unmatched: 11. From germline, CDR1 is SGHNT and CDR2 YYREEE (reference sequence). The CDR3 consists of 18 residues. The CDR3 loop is CASSLDRASGGARETQYF. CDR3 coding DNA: TGTGCCAGCAGCTTGGATAGGGCTAGCGGGGGGGCCCGGGAGACCCAGTACTTC.

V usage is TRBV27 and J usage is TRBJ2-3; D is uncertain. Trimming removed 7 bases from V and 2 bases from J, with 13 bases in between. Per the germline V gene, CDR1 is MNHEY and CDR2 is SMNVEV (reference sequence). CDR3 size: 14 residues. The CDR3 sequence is CASKLRGSTDTQYF. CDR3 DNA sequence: TGTGCCAGCAAGCTTAGAGGTTCCACAGATACGCAGTATTTT.

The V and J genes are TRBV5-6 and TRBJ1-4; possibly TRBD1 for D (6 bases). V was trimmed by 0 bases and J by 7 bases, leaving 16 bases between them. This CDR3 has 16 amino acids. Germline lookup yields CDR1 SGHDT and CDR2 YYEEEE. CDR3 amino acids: CASSLVRQVAGEKLFF. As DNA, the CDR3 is TGTGCCAGCAGCTTGGTACGACAGGTTGCTGGTGAAAAACTGTTTTTT. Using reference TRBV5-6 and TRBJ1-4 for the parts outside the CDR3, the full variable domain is DAGVTQSPTHLIKTRGQQVTLRCSPKSGHDTVSWYQQALGQGPQFIFQYYEEEERQRGNFPDRFSGHQFPNYSSELNVNALLLGDSALYLCASSLVRQVAGEKLFFGSGTQLSVL.

The CDR3 loop reads CASSLGLTGTEAFF. DNA of the CDR3: TGTGCCAGCAGCTTAGGGCTCACGGGCACTGAAGCTTTCTTT. The chain joins TRBV7-2 to TRBJ1-1; D is unclear. The CDR3 loop spans 14 amino acids. Deletions cut 1 base from V and 4 bases from J, with 10 bases between. CDR1 is SGHTA, CDR2 FQGNSA, per germline. The complete variable domain, with remaining parts taken from reference TRBV7-2 and TRBJ1-1, reads GAGVSQSPSNKVTEKGKDVELRCDPISGHTALYWYRQSLGQGLEFLIYFQGNSAPDKSGLPSDRFSAERTGGSVSTLTIQRTQQEDSAVYLCASSLGLTGTEAFFGQGTRLTVV.

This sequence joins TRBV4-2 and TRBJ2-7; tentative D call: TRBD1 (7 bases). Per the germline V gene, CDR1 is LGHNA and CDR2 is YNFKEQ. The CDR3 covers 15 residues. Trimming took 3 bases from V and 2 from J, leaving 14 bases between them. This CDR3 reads CASSQEGAKTYEQYF. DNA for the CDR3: TGTGCCAGCAGCCAGGAGGGGGCTAAAACCTACGAGCAGTACTTC.

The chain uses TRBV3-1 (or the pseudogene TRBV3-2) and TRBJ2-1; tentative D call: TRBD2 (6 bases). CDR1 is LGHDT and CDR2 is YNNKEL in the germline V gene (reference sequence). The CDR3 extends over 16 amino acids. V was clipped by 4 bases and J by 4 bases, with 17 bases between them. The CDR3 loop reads CASSRPYSGTYNEQFF. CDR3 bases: TGTGCCAGCAGCCGACCATATAGCGGAACTTACAATGAGCAGTTCTTC.

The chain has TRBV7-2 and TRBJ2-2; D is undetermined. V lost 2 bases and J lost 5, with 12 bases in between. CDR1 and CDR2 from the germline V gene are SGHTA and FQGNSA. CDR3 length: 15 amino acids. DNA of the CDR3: TGTGCCAGCAGCTTACAGGCCCAGTGGACCGGGGAGCTGTTTTTT. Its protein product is CASSLQAQWTGELFF.

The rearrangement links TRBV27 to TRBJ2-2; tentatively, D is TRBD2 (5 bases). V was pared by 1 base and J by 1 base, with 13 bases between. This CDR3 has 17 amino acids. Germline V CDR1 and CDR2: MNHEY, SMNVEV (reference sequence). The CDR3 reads CASSLYMWAGNTGELFF. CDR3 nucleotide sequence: TGTGCCAGCAGTTTATATATGTGGGCGGGGAACACCGGGGAGCTGTTTTTT.